A single sample is the source of the 17 T cell receptor beta chains below, sequenced in a study of T cell changes during pregnancy in multiple sclerosis. Sequenced by immunoSEQ multiplex PCR; TCRdb stores in-frame clones only, minus some. The sample includes roughly 84,000 clones, 85% to 95% of them seen just once. Specimen: peripheral blood, collected in the third trimester of pregnancy. The receptors stem from a female donor in good health, enrolled as a control in a pregnancy study.

The chain has TRBV1 and TRBJ2-2; the table's D gene call, TRBD2, was not cross checked with the DNA. TRBV1 is a documented pseudogene. The CDR3 is 18 amino acids. CDR3 in DNA: TGCACCAGCAGCCAAGATACCCGGACTAGCGGGAGAAACGGGGAGCTGTTTTTT. It specifies CTSSQDTRTSGRNGELFF.

The chain couples TRBV2 to TRBJ1-5, with TRBD1 matching over 7 bases. V was clipped by 6 bases and J by 5 bases; unmatched bases: 7. CDR1 and CDR2 (germline): SNHLY, FYNNEI. This CDR3 has 14 residues. CDR3 amino acids: CASSVRTGDQPQHF. The CDR3 bases are TGTGCCAGCAGCGTAAGGACAGGAGATCAGCCCCAGCATTTT.

V and J are TRBV5-1 and TRBJ2-3; maybe TRBD2 (6 bases). The germline CDR1 and CDR2 sequences are SGHRS and YFSETQ. This CDR3 has 14 amino acids. V dropped 4 bases and J dropped 4 bases, with 13 bases sitting between them. The CDR3 protein is CASSPRGGSDTQYF. The CDR3 coding sequence is TGCGCCAGCAGCCCCCGGGGAGGCTCAGATACGCAGTATTTT.

J is TRBJ1-4 and V is TRBV4-1; 7 nucleotides match TRBD1. Germline CDR1 and CDR2: MGHRA and YSYEKL. V was pared by 3 bases and J by 6 bases, with 4 bases of the junction left unmatched. This CDR3 is built from 14 residues. DNA of the CDR3: TGCGCCAGCAGCCACGAGGGGGCCGATGAAAAACTGTTTTTT. It codes for CASSHEGADEKLFF.

The rearrangement joins TRBV19 to TRBJ1-4, with TRBD1 as a possible D gene (5 bases). Germline V lookup: CDR1 LNHDA, CDR2 SQIVND (reference sequence). V was pared by 7 bases and J by 6 bases, with 18 bases between. This CDR3 spans 15 amino acids. The CDR3 DNA follows: TGTGCCAGTAAGGAAAGGGGAGGTTTATATGAAAAACTGTTTTTT. It specifies CASKERGGLYEKLFF.

The chain's CDR3 is CASSLVGSGREQFF. In DNA form, the CDR3 reads TGCGCCAGCAGCTTGGTCGGTAGCGGGAGGGAGCAGTTCTTC. This chain links TRBV5-1 with TRBJ2-1, with 10 nucleotides matching TRBD2. The CDR3 is 14 residues long. The germline V gene has CDR1 SGHRS and CDR2 YFSETQ. Unmatched junction bases numbered 4, after V lost 0 bases and J lost 10 bases.

The CDR3 loop reads CASSPFTGPGTEAFF. DNA for the CDR3: TGCGCCAGCAGCCCCTTTACAGGGCCGGGCACTGAAGCTTTCTTT. The V call is TRBV5-1, the J call TRBJ1-1; possibly TRBD1 for D (6 bases). V lost 4 bases to trimming and J lost 4 bases, with 17 bases between them. CDR1 and CDR2 from the germline V gene are SGHRS and YFSETQ. The CDR3 spans 15 residues.

This chain connects TRBV20-1 to TRBJ2-7; D is unresolved. The germline V gene has CDR1 DFQATT and CDR2 SNEGSKA (reference sequence). Trimming cost V 7 bases and J 4 bases, with 5 bases left between them. This CDR3 has 9 amino acids. CDR3 nucleotides: TGCAGTGTGGAGTACGAGCAGTACTTC. Protein product: CSVEYEQYF.

The rearrangement uses TRBV6-5 and TRBJ2-7; D perhaps matches TRBD2 (6 bases). The V and J ends lost 0 bases and 0 bases respectively, with 9 bases between them. The CDR3 contains 15 residues. CDR1 is MNHEY, CDR2 SVGAGI, per germline. The CDR3 region is CASSYSSGGSYEQYF. The CDR3 region has the DNA TGTGCCAGCAGTTACTCGTCCGGGGGCTCCTACGAGCAGTACTTC.

This clone is a singleton in its sample. This chain joins TRBV5-4 and TRBJ2-2, with 8 bases lining up with TRBD2. Germline CDR1 SGHNT, CDR2 YYREEE (reference sequence). The trim removed 4 bases at V and 6 bases at J, leaving 2 bases unmatched. This CDR3 has 13 amino acids. CDR3 sequence reads: CASSVAGPGELFF. In DNA, the CDR3 is TGTGCCAGCAGCGTAGCGGGACCCGGGGAGCTGTTTTTT.

This clone has just one count. The chain has TRBV2 and TRBJ2-2; no clear D. Germline CDR1 reads SNHLY; CDR2 reads FYNNEI. The ends were cut back, 4 bases at V and 5 bases at J, with 17 bases in the middle. The CDR3 is made up of 16 amino acids. CDR3 DNA sequence: TGTGCCAGCAGTGTCTATAGCAGATTGAAAACCGGGGAGCTGTTTTTT. Protein: CASSVYSRLKTGELFF.

This chain joins TRBV29-1 and TRBJ2-7, with D possibly matching TRBD1 (6 bases). The CDR3 has 14 residues. V was shortened by 0 bases and J by 4 bases, with 13 bases between the two germline ends. CDR1 and CDR2 from the germline V gene are SQVTM and ANQGSEA. The CDR3 region is CSVEDRTGPYEQYF. In nucleotides, the CDR3 is TGCAGCGTTGAAGATCGCACAGGGCCGTACGAGCAGTACTTC.

The chain links TRBV5-1 to TRBJ2-3; possibly TRBD1 for D (6 bases). This CDR3 has 16 residues. Deletions cut 0 bases from V and 0 bases from J, with 11 bases between. CDR1 SGHRS and CDR2 YFSETQ come from the germline V gene. For the CDR3, the DNA is TGCGCCAGCAGCTTGGATACAGGGCCAAGCACAGATACGCAGTATTTT. It is translated as CASSLDTGPSTDTQYF.

The CDR3, as DNA: TGTGCCAGCAGTTTACAATTAAGCACAGATACGCAGTATTTT. It yields the protein CASSLQLSTDTQYF. The chain combines TRBV6-5 with TRBJ2-3; no clear D gene. The CDR3 covers 14 residues. Germline CDR1 reads MNHEY; CDR2 reads SVGAGI. Trimming pared 4 bases from V and 0 bases from J, leaving 8 bases between.

The chain carries TRBV28 and TRBJ2-7; 8 bases map to TRBD1. Germline CDR1 is MDHEN and CDR2 is SYDVKM. V lost 7 bases, J lost 3 bases, and 5 bases stayed unmatched. There are 13 residues in the CDR3. This CDR3 is CASTGTGDYEQYF. CDR3 in DNA: TGTGCCAGCACGGGGACAGGAGACTACGAGCAGTACTTC.

The chain links TRBV28 to TRBJ2-4; 8 bases are shared with TRBD1. Germline loops: CDR1 MDHEN, CDR2 SYDVKM. The CDR3 is 14 residues long. V lost 1 base, J lost 10 bases, and 6 bases stayed unmatched. The CDR3 bases are TGTGCCAGCAGTTTATTAGAGACAGGGGTTATTCAGTACTTC. As protein: CASSLLETGVIQYF.

The chain carries TRBV6-6 and TRBJ2-3; 7 bases are a match to TRBD2. V was pared by 6 bases and J by 6 bases, with 12 bases of the junction left unmatched. Germline CDR1 and CDR2: MNHNY and SVGAGI (reference sequence). CDR3 size: 15 residues. The CDR3 DNA sequence: TGTGCCAGCAGGGGTTTCGAGACTAGCTGGGATACGCAGTATTTT. Amino acid sequence: CASRGFETSWDTQYF.